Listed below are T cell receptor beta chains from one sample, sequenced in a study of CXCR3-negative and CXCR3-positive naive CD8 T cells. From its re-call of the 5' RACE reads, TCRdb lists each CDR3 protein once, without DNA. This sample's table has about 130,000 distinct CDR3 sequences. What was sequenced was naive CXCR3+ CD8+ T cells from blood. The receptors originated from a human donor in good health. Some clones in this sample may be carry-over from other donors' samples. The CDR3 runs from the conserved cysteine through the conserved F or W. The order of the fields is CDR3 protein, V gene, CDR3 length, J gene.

CDR3: CSASLPTEAFF
V: TRBV29-1
length: 11
J: TRBJ1-1

CDR3: CASSTTRQGRQGYGYTF
V: TRBV13
length: 17
J: TRBJ1-2

CDR3: CASSLGPQGDGNQPQHF
V: TRBV7-9
length: 17
J: TRBJ1-5

CDR3: CASSLGGTQYF
V: TRBV28
length: 11
J: TRBJ2-3

CDR3: CSVGGVGGDFHTGELFF
V: TRBV29-1
length: 17
J: TRBJ2-2

CDR3: CASSLGQGGQETQYF
V: TRBV28
length: 15
J: TRBJ2-5

CDR3: CASSQTLNTEAFF
V: TRBV13
length: 13
J: TRBJ1-1

CDR3: CASSYRGGETQYF
V: TRBV6-2/TRBV6-3
length: 13
J: TRBJ2-5

CDR3: CASSQEGGRYEQYF
V: TRBV3-1
length: 14
J: TRBJ2-7

CDR3: CSVDWTGSNEKLFF
V: TRBV29-1
length: 14
J: TRBJ1-4

CDR3: CASSSELVETQYF
V: TRBV28
length: 13
J: TRBJ2-5

CDR3: CASSQDIATNGDTQYF
V: TRBV4-3
length: 16
J: TRBJ2-3

CDR3: CASSLFAGGPNTGELFF
V: TRBV7-9
length: 17
J: TRBJ2-2

CDR3: CSATRGLAGAISYEQYF
V: TRBV20-1
length: 17
J: TRBJ2-7

CDR3: CASSQGTSSGIYEQYF
V: TRBV14
length: 16
J: TRBJ2-7

CDR3: CASSFRAQSLTDTQYF
V: TRBV28
length: 16
J: TRBJ2-3

CDR3: CASSQTGFSSYEQYF
V: TRBV2
length: 15
J: TRBJ2-7

CDR3: CASSQDNREQFF
V: TRBV3-1
length: 12
J: TRBJ2-1

CDR3: CASSEAGGYSDTQYF
V: TRBV10-2
length: 15
J: TRBJ2-3

CDR3: CASSLWDGYEQYF
V: TRBV5-5
length: 13
J: TRBJ2-7

CDR3: CASSLAYRGLAIREQFF
V: TRBV7-2
length: 17
J: TRBJ2-1

CDR3: CASGLGPTYEQYF
V: TRBV7-3
length: 13
J: TRBJ2-7

CDR3: CASSVATSGVFHEQFF
V: TRBV9
length: 16
J: TRBJ2-1

CDR3: CATGRVYNEQFF
V: TRBV7-9
length: 12
J: TRBJ2-1

CDR3: CASSLAWADSTQYF
V: TRBV7-9
length: 14
J: TRBJ2-5

CDR3: CASKWDGDSYEQYF
V: TRBV6-5
length: 14
J: TRBJ2-7

CDR3: CASAPDSDQPQHF
V: TRBV7-9
length: 13
J: TRBJ1-5

CDR3: CASSEESVGEQFF
V: TRBV10-1
length: 13
J: TRBJ2-1

CDR3: CASSVVLASEAFF
V: TRBV9
length: 13
J: TRBJ1-1

CDR3: CASSLLAGGLQETQYF
V: TRBV12-3/TRBV12-4
length: 16
J: TRBJ2-5

CDR3: CASRQPGQGLANYGYTF
V: TRBV12-3/TRBV12-4
length: 17
J: TRBJ1-2

CDR3: CASSPIAGSLYEQYF
V: TRBV9
length: 15
J: TRBJ2-7

CDR3: CSVPTSGAAYNEQFF
V: TRBV29-1
length: 15
J: TRBJ2-1

CDR3: CASNDPLGGMSSYEQYF
V: TRBV6-2/TRBV6-3
length: 17
J: TRBJ2-7

CDR3: CASSSLGGETQYF
V: TRBV7-8
length: 13
J: TRBJ2-5

CDR3: CASSLVVASGCYEQYF
V: TRBV7-6
length: 16
J: TRBJ2-7

CDR3: CASTPGLNYNEQFF
V: TRBV11-2
length: 14
J: TRBJ2-1

CDR3: CASSLRLINYEQYF
V: TRBV28
length: 14
J: TRBJ2-7

CDR3: CASSFPRDRDYTGELFF
V: TRBV7-9
length: 17
J: TRBJ2-2

CDR3: CASSEADENTEAFF
V: TRBV6-1
length: 14
J: TRBJ1-1

CDR3: CASSLEGAETQYF
V: TRBV12-3/TRBV12-4
length: 13
J: TRBJ2-5